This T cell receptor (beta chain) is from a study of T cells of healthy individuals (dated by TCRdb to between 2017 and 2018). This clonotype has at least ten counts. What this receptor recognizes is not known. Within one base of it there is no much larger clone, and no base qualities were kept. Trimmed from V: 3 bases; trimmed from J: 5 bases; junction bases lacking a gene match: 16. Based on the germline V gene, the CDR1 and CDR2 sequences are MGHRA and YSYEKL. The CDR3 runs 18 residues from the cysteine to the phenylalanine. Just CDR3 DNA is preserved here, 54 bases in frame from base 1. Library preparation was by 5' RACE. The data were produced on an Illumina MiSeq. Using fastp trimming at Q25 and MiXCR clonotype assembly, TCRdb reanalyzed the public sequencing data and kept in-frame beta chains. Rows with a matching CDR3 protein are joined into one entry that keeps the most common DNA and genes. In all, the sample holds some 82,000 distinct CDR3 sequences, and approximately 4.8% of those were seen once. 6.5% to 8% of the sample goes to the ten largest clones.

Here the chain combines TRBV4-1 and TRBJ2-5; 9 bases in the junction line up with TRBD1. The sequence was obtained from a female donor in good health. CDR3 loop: CASSHTPGQGLEKETQYF. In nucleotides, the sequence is TGCGCCAGCAGCCACACCCCGGGACAGGGTTTGGAAAAGGAGACCCAGTACTTC.